This T cell receptor (beta chain) was profiled in a study of blood T cells in healthy people across ages. A sample-barcoded 5' primer and a J-beta primer mix were used in a second PCR of about 6 to 12 cycles. MiXCR, run by TCRdb on the 5' RACE reads, gives a single entry per CDR3 protein. The sample carries about 810,000 distinct CDR3 sequences, about 36% recorded once. This clonotype has only a few counts. Its antigen is as yet unknown. Germline V gene sequence: CDR1 SGHRS, CDR2 YFSETQ. The V segment lost 5 bases and the J segment 6 bases; nucleotides outside the gene matches: 11. The length of the CDR3 is 15 residues. General study points: As age increased, TCR beta diversity per million T cells fell in a roughly linear fashion. Possibly confounding the expanded clonotype changes was the fact that donor CMV status was unknown.

Caucasian, healthy and from Russia, the donors were aged between roughly 6 and 95. About 10 milliliters of peripheral blood were drawn from each donor. This clonotype was obtained from a man in his late teens or twenties in good health. The chain uses TRBV5-1 and TRBJ2-7; 10 bases line up with TRBD1. Material: blood. CDR3 sequence: CASRLTPDRGTEQYF. CDR3 nucleotide sequence: TGCGCCAGCAGACTAACACCGGACAGGGGGACCGAGCAGTACTTC.